The 9 T cell receptor beta chains in this list originate from one sample, sequenced in a study of radiation and T cells in renal cell carcinoma (TCRdb year 2020). The method behind the library was the immunoSEQ multiplex PCR assay. TCRdb's version of the immuneACCESS table is confined to in-frame rearrangements and falls short of the full clone set. An unresolved V gene accounts for under half of the shortfall where checked; the remainder is of unknown origin. The sample yields approximately 140,000 clones; roughly 85% were counted once. Under 30% of the sample lies in the top ten. This specimen's time point label, interpreted: baseline pretreatment blood. The treatment or condition label on this specimen signifies: 15 Gy SBRT to primary tumor, nephrectomy 4 weeks later. Specimen: blood, collected from a patient whose treatment included radiotherapy and nephrectomy. Source of these receptors: a woman aged 50 to 60 with renal cell carcinoma.

The gene calls are TRBV6-5 and TRBJ1-5; D perhaps matches TRBD1 (6 bases). V was cut by 5 bases and J by 6 bases, with 14 bases left in between. The length of the CDR3 is 14 residues. The germline gives CDR1 MNHEY, CDR2 SVGAGI. The chain's CDR3 is CASSRTGRGQPQHF. In DNA form, the CDR3 reads TGTGCCAGCAGTCGAACAGGGCGAGGTCAGCCCCAGCATTTT.

This rearrangement joins TRBV6-5 to TRBJ1-2; D gene ambiguous. V lost 4 bases and J 4 bases, leaving 10 bases between the germline ends. The CDR3 is made up of 13 amino acids. CDR1 and CDR2 (germline): MNHEY, SVGAGI. The CDR3 reads CASSSTLTYGYTF. In nucleotides, the CDR3 is TGTGCCAGCAGTTCTACCCTCACCTATGGCTACACCTTC.

In its sample, this clone was seen once. V and J are TRBV6-5 and TRBJ2-7; a weak D match, TRBD1 (6 bases). The CDR3 is 14 amino acids. Germline V lookup: CDR1 MNHEY, CDR2 SVGAGI. Trimming pared 4 bases from V and 9 bases from J, leaving 19 bases between. The DNA of the CDR3 is TGTGCCAGCAGTTCAGACCGGGACATCAGCGGGCAGTACTTC. Residues: CASSSDRDISGQYF.

The chain has TRBV7-2 and TRBJ1-2; D possibly corresponds to TRBD1 (5 bases). This CDR3 comprises 13 residues. Trimming pared 4 bases from V and 4 bases from J, leaving 10 bases between. Germline V gene lookup returns CDR1 SGHTA and CDR2 FQGNSA. CDR3 nucleotide sequence: TGTGCCAGCAGCTCGGGACTCCTCTATGGCTACACCTTC. The encoded protein is CASSSGLLYGYTF.

The chain has TRBV10-3 and TRBJ2-3; no definite D call. The CDR3 is 12 residues long. Germline-derived CDR1 and CDR2 are ENHRY and SYGVKD. The V end was cut by 3 bases, the J end by 7 bases, with 8 bases between. CDR3 region: CAISDGGYTQYF. The CDR3 coding sequence is TGTGCCATCAGTGACGGTGGGTATACGCAGTATTTT.

The rearrangement uses TRBV7-2 and TRBJ1-2; D possibly corresponds to TRBD1 (6 bases). Germline-derived CDR1 and CDR2 are SGHTA and FQGNSA. The CDR3 runs 12 residues. V was shortened by 8 bases and J by 6 bases, with 13 bases between the two germline ends. The CDR3 protein is CASRIGGDGYTF. CDR3 sequence (DNA): TGTGCCAGCCGTATAGGGGGGGATGGCTACACCTTC.

V is TRBV29-1 and J is TRBJ1-1, with 9 positions matching TRBD1. The CDR3 loop spans 13 amino acids. Germline assignment: CDR1 SQVTM and CDR2 ANQGSEA. After removal of 2 bases from V and 4 bases from J, the junction contained 2 bases not matched to a gene. The DNA for the CDR3 is TGCAGCGTTGAAACAGGGGGCCGCACTGAAGCTTTCTTT. It yields the protein CSVETGGRTEAFF.

This clone occurred a few times. The chain links TRBV20-1 to TRBJ1-4, with no clear D. Germline CDR1 and CDR2: DFQATT and SNEGSKA (reference sequence). V was shortened by 3 bases and J by 16 bases, with 15 bases between the two germline ends. This CDR3 spans 11 amino acids. Here the CDR3 reads CSARADQVPFF. The DNA for the CDR3 is TGCAGTGCTAGGGCCGATCAGGTTCCGTTTTTT.

The chain joins TRBV7-9 to TRBJ2-1, with D maybe TRBD2 (6 bases). V was cut by 5 bases and J by 8 bases, with 22 bases left in between. This CDR3 spans 16 amino acids. Germline values: CDR1 SEHNR, CDR2 FQNEAQ (reference sequence). The chain's CDR3 is CASSQPGESPGYEQFF. DNA for the CDR3: TGTGCCAGCAGCCAACCGGGGGAGTCTCCCGGTTATGAGCAGTTCTTC.